Shown below are 26 T cell receptor beta chains from a single sample sequenced in a study of blood T cell repertoires in COVID-19. The data were produced by immunoSEQ multiplex PCR, yet TCRdb's version contains in-frame clones alone and is incomplete. The table lists about 82,000 clones, over 70% of them singletons. Sequencing was performed on peripheral blood. The receptors here all came from a woman aged 40 to 55 with active or convalescent COVID-19.

The chain is built from TRBV3-1 (or the pseudogene TRBV3-2) and TRBJ1-3; 7 bases map to TRBD1. V was clipped by 4 bases and J by 4 bases; unmatched bases: 4. Germline assignment: CDR1 LGHDT and CDR2 YNNKEL (reference sequence). The CDR3 extends over 14 amino acids. Here the CDR3 DNA reads TGTGCCAGCAGCCTACGGACAGGCGGAAACACCATATATTTT. This translates into CASSLRTGGNTIYF.

The chain recombines TRBV4-3 with TRBJ1-3; D gene uncertain. CDR1 LGHNA and CDR2 YSLEER come from the germline V gene. With 1 base removed from V and 8 bases from J, the gap between germline ends came to 21 bases. CDR3 length equals 17 residues. The CDR3 DNA is TGCGCCAGCAGCCAAGGGGCAGCTGGGTCGGGAGCCGACACCATATATTTT. This gives the protein CASSQGAAGSGADTIYF.

This chain connects TRBV10-2 to TRBJ2-4, with D unresolved. Germline V gene data show CDR1 as WSHSY and CDR2 as SAAADI. The germline V and J ends were trimmed by 2 bases and 13 bases, with 15 bases remaining between them. This CDR3 has 13 residues. The CDR3 DNA reads as TGCGCCAGCAGTGAGCCGGAGACTGATATCCAGTACTTC. It is translated as CASSEPETDIQYF.

The gene calls are TRBV6-5 and TRBJ2-7; 9 bases line up with TRBD1. V lost 5 bases, J lost 6 bases, and 11 bases stayed unmatched. CDR1 MNHEY and CDR2 SVGAGI come from the germline V gene. This CDR3 comprises 15 residues. The CDR3 sequence is CASSPSGTGSVEQYF. CDR3 coding DNA: TGTGCCAGCAGTCCCTCGGGGACAGGGTCTGTCGAGCAGTACTTC.

This clone was counted a single time. In nucleotides, the CDR3 is TGTGCCAGCAGCCATGGACAGGGGGCAAACTATGGCTACACCTTC. It is translated as CASSHGQGANYGYTF. J is TRBJ1-2 and V is TRBV3-1 (or the pseudogene TRBV3-2), with TRBD1 matching 11 bases. After removal of 3 bases from V and 2 bases from J, the junction contained 2 bases not matched to a gene. The CDR3 is 15 residues long. CDR1 LGHDT and CDR2 YNNKEL come from the germline V gene (reference sequence).

In regard to this clone: The same CDR3 arises from other DNA sequences in this sample as well. The V call is TRBV12-3 or TRBV12-4, the J call TRBJ1-6; TRBD1 might be the D (6 bases). With 5 bases removed from V and 7 bases from J, the gap between germline ends came to 9 bases. The CDR3 has 13 residues. Here the CDR3 DNA reads TGTGCCAGCAGTCGCCAGGGGAATTCACCCCTCCACTTT. Translation gives CASSRQGNSPLHF.

The gene calls are TRBV7-8 and TRBJ2-7; D may be TRBD2 (7 bases). The CDR3 sequence is 14 residues long. Trimming shortened V by 5 bases and J by 7 bases, and 18 bases separated the two germline ends. Per germline, CDR1 SGHVS and CDR2 FQNEAQ. This CDR3 reads CASSLREGVWEQYF. The CDR3 DNA sequence: TGTGCCAGCAGCCTCAGGGAGGGGGTGTGGGAGCAGTACTTC.

This chain connects TRBV7-9 to TRBJ2-3, with 12 bases that match TRBD2. CDR1 is SEHNR, CDR2 FQNEAQ, per germline (reference sequence). V lost 3 bases and J lost 6; bases outside the gene matches: 10. This CDR3 spans 17 amino acids. In nucleotides, the CDR3 is TGTGCCAGCAGCTTGCAGGCACTAGCGGGGGGTATGGATACGCAGTATTTT. The encoded protein is CASSLQALAGGMDTQYF. Supplemented by reference TRBV7-9 and TRBJ2-3, the full variable domain reads DTGVSQNPRHKITKRGQNVTFRCDPISEHNRLYWYRQTLGQGPEFLTYFQNEAQLEKSRLLSDRFSAERPKGSFSTLEIQRTEQGDSAMYLCASSLQALAGGMDTQYFGPGTRLTVL.

This clone was detected only a few times. The chain combines TRBV5-1 with TRBJ2-2; no clear D. CDR1 and CDR2 (germline): SGHRS, YFSETQ. Trimming took off 0 bases at V and 5 bases at J, with 5 bases between the two ends. The CDR3 spans 13 residues. The CDR3: CASSLVRTGELFF. As DNA, the CDR3 is TGCGCCAGCAGCTTGGTTCGGACCGGGGAGCTGTTTTTT.

The gene calls are TRBV7-2 and TRBJ2-5; 10 nucleotides agree with TRBD2. CDR1 is SGHTA and CDR2 is FQGNSA in the germline V gene. Trimming took 3 bases from V and 5 from J; bases not matched to a gene: 12. This CDR3 is 17 amino acids long. This chain's CDR3 is CASSFQAEAGGRETQYF. The CDR3, as DNA: TGTGCCAGCAGCTTCCAGGCCGAAGCGGGGGGGAGGGAGACCCAGTACTTC.

CDR3 sequence (DNA): TGTGCCAGCTCACCAAGTGTCGTGATACACACCGGGACAGGGGTTAACTATGGCTACACCTTC. Its translation: CASSPSVVIHTGTGVNYGYTF. The V and J genes are TRBV18 and TRBJ1-2, with TRBD1 identical over 10 bases. J lost 1 base, V lost 2 bases, and 19 bases had no gene match. The CDR3 is 21 residues long. CDR1 and CDR2 (germline): KGHSH, LQKENI.

The chain has TRBV6-5 and TRBJ1-6, with a weak D call TRBD1 (5 bases). CDR3 length: 14 amino acids. Trimming left V 5 bases short and J 7 bases short, with 12 bases between. Germline-derived CDR1 and CDR2 are MNHEY and SVGAGI. The CDR3 loop reads CASSHRQMNSPLHF. The CDR3 DNA reads as TGTGCCAGCAGTCACCGACAGATGAATTCACCCCTCCACTTT.

The V call is TRBV7-9, the J call TRBJ1-4; D remains unclear. Germline-derived CDR1 and CDR2 are SEHNR and FQNEAQ (reference sequence). The CDR3 has 10 residues. V was shortened by 10 bases and J by 3 bases, with 3 bases between the two germline ends. The CDR3 DNA is TGTGCCACCTCTAATGAAAAACTGTTTTTT. The encoded protein is CATSNEKLFF.

This clone showed up just once. The rearrangement uses TRBV24-1 and TRBJ2-4; tentative D call: TRBD2 (5 bases). The CDR3 is 14 residues long. V was trimmed by 5 bases and J by 8 bases, leaving 15 bases between them. Per germline, CDR1 KGHDR and CDR2 SFDVKD. The CDR3 sequence is CATSGSEGRDIQYF. CDR3 sequence (DNA): TGTGCCACCAGTGGTAGTGAGGGCCGAGACATTCAGTACTTC.

V is TRBV7-9 and J is TRBJ1-4, with D perhaps TRBD1 (5 bases). V was clipped by 3 bases and J by 15 bases, with 17 bases between them. CDR1 and CDR2 (germline): SEHNR, FQNEAQ (reference sequence). This CDR3 has 13 amino acids. CDR3 nucleotides: TGTGCCAGCAGCTTGAATCCCCAAGGGGAGGTGTTTTTT. It encodes CASSLNPQGEVFF.

V gene TRBV11-3 combines with J gene TRBJ2-7, with D possibly being TRBD2 (7 bases). The length of the CDR3 is 15 residues. Germline CDR1 is SGHNT and CDR2 is YENEEA. Trimming left V 0 bases short and J 6 bases short, with 15 bases between. CDR3 loop: CASSLDASGGVEQYF. CDR3 sequence (DNA): TGTGCCAGCAGCTTAGACGCCTCGGGGGGCGTCGAGCAGTACTTC.

The V and J genes are TRBV12-3 or TRBV12-4 and TRBJ2-7; 9 bases are a match to TRBD1. The CDR3 is 13 amino acids. The V gene end was trimmed by 5 bases and the J gene end by 6 bases; junction bases not matched to a gene: 5. CDR3 DNA sequence: TGTGCCAGCAGTGTAAGGGACAGGGCCGAGCAGTACTTC. It specifies CASSVRDRAEQYF.

This sequence joins TRBV15 and TRBJ2-1; no reliable D call. The V end lost 1 base, the J end lost 4 bases, and 11 bases lay between the germline ends. Germline lookup yields CDR1 LNHNV and CDR2 YYDKDF (reference sequence). The CDR3 is 15 residues long. The DNA for the CDR3 is TGTGCCACCAGCAGAGTGGCCCCTCAATACAATGAGCAGTTCTTC. It codes for CATSRVAPQYNEQFF.

A few counts support this clone. J is TRBJ1-2 and V is TRBV7-8; D remains ambiguous. Trimming pared 1 base from V and 4 bases from J, leaving 13 bases between. Germline V gene lookup returns CDR1 SGHVS and CDR2 FQNEAQ. The CDR3 length is 15 residues. The chain's CDR3 is CASSLELGNFYGYTF. The CDR3 DNA reads as TGTGCCAGCAGCTTAGAATTGGGCAACTTCTATGGCTACACCTTC.

The rearrangement joins TRBV10-3 to TRBJ1-1; D may be TRBD1 (5 bases). V dropped 6 bases and J dropped 5 bases, with 16 bases sitting between them. The germline gives CDR1 ENHRY, CDR2 SYGVKD. The length of the CDR3 is 14 residues. The CDR3 reads CAISYDSPNTEAFF. In DNA form, the CDR3 reads TGTGCCATCAGCTATGACAGTCCTAATACTGAAGCTTTCTTT.

The chain is built from TRBV5-1 and TRBJ1-2, with D possibly TRBD1 on 5 matching bases. The CDR3 loop spans 14 amino acids. V gave up 5 bases and J gave up 2 bases, with 13 bases separating them. In germline, CDR1 is SGHRS, CDR2 YFSETQ. Here the CDR3 reads CASSLQASNYGYTF. The CDR3 DNA sequence: TGCGCCAGCAGTCTACAGGCATCCAACTATGGCTACACCTTC.

The chain is built from TRBV6-2 or TRBV6-3 and TRBJ1-2, with unresolved D. Germline V gene sequence: CDR1 MNHEY, CDR2 SVGEGT. The CDR3 extends over 12 amino acids. Trimming took off 5 bases at V and 0 bases at J, with 4 bases between the two ends. CDR3 protein: CASSVANYGYTF. CDR3 DNA: TGTGCCAGCAGTGTCGCTAACTATGGCTACACCTTC.

The rearrangement links TRBV19 to TRBJ1-5, with TRBD1 as a possible D gene (5 bases). Trimming shortened V by 2 bases and J by 0 bases, and 17 bases separated the two germline ends. CDR1 is LNHDA, CDR2 SQIVND, per germline (reference sequence). The CDR3 is made up of 18 amino acids. The CDR3 reads CASSIYPGRLSSNQPQHF. The CDR3 DNA sequence: TGTGCCAGTAGTATATACCCAGGGAGGTTAAGTAGCAATCAGCCCCAGCATTTT.

This rearrangement joins TRBV19 to TRBJ2-1, with 7 positions matching TRBD1. The CDR3 extends over 15 amino acids. V lost 5 bases, J lost 4 bases, and 8 bases stayed unmatched. CDR1 and CDR2 (germline): LNHDA, SQIVND (reference sequence). CDR3 coding DNA: TGTGCCAGTAGTCTGGCGAGACAGGGTTACAATGAGCAGTTCTTC. Its protein product is CASSLARQGYNEQFF.

This clone was seen only a few times. The chain is built from TRBV28 and TRBJ2-1, with 8 bases fitting TRBD2. CDR1 and CDR2 from the germline V gene are MDHEN and SYDVKM. This CDR3 has 16 residues. Trimming took 7 bases from V and 5 from J; bases not matched to a gene: 13. CDR3 region: CASIRTYALADNEQFF. The CDR3 nucleotides are TGTGCCAGCATCCGCACCTATGCACTAGCGGACAATGAGCAGTTCTTC.

The rearrangement links TRBV24-1 to TRBJ2-3, with a tentative D call TRBD2 (7 bases). In germline, CDR1 is KGHDR, CDR2 SFDVKD. The ends were cut back, 1 base at V and 0 bases at J, with 10 bases in the middle. The CDR3 extends over 16 amino acids. In DNA, the CDR3 is TGTGCCACCAGTGATTTAGGGGGGGCTAGCACAGATACGCAGTATTTT. This sequence encodes CATSDLGGASTDTQYF.